The present T cell receptor (beta chain) was sequenced within a study of T cells in Graves' hyperthyroidism and ophthalmopathy. Notes on the study in general: The model made its ophthalmopathy prediction, and onset followed a median approximately 6 months later.

Germline values: CDR1 DFQATT, CDR2 SNEGSKA (reference sequence). The CDR3 consists of 14 residues. Germline trimming cut 0 bases from V and 4 bases from J; bases unmatched to any gene: 5. RNA transcripts served as the template for amplifying TCR beta CDR3 regions. HTBI primers were the set used in a first-round RT-PCR of the TCR CDR3. Each CDR3 protein is one row after TCRdb ran MiXCR on the multiplex PCR reads. This table holds 250,000 or so distinct CDR3 sequences, 12% to 15% found once. This clonotype was found many times. The antigen remains undetermined. The origin of this receptor is a woman between 45 and 60 years old with Graves' hyperthyroidism that later progressed to Graves' ophthalmopathy. Source material: blood. V gene TRBV20-1 combines with J gene TRBJ1-2, with 7 bases identical to TRBD1. CDR3 in DNA: TGCAGTGCTAGAGATGGGGGACAGCTCTATGGCTACACCTTC. Translation: CSARDGGQLYGYTF.